Given below is one T cell receptor (beta chain) in context. As yet, its antigen is unknown. Clones were read by immunoSEQ multiplex PCR, and TCRdb kept only the in-frame ones, dropping some. The sample includes roughly 320,000 clones, over 75% seen only once; the top ten take roughly 16%. The CDR3 length is 14 residues. Trimming shortened V by 5 bases and J by 6 bases, and 14 bases separated the two germline ends. Germline CDR1 MNHEY, CDR2 SVGAGI. This record comes from a study of shared clonotypes between healthy human individuals. Study-wide results and limits: Against clonotypes common to all four donors, non-shared ones had lower generation probabilities. Of the naive CD4 clonotypes, about 5% were shared across several donors. Though the depth was large, rarefaction showed that sorted-subset sequencing was incomplete. Genetic and exposure-history diversity was limited by the small donor number.

The sample taken for sequencing was memory CD8+ T cells sorted from blood. Subset given: CD45RO+ cells pooled with CCR7-negative TemRA cells. This chain connects TRBV6-5 to TRBJ2-1; maybe TRBD2 (6 bases). The clonotype originates from a man younger than 35 in good health. The CDR3 nucleotides read TGTGCCAGCAGTATTAGCGGATGGGGCAATGAGCAGTTCTTC. It yields the protein CASSISGWGNEQFF.